The rows below give T cell receptor beta chains drawn from one sample of a study of cytomegalovirus exposure and HLA in healthy donors. The protocol was immunoSEQ multiplex PCR, while the TCRdb copy is restricted to in-frame clones and leaves out a portion. The sample includes about 160,000 clones, around 74% of them seen just once. Sequenced material: PBMCs. Receptor source: a woman in her 30s in good health and CMV-seronegative. Each CDR3 is given with its conserved first and last residue. Each record gives: J gene, D gene, V gene, clone size, CDR3 DNA, CDR3 protein. A D gene is named only where the DNA matches it firmly. Clone size appears in some rows only: once, few, many, or a class for an expanded clone.

TRBJ1-2 | NA | TRBV9 | NA | TGTGCCAGCAGCGTAGCTCTCGGGGTCCACGACTATGGCTACACCTTC | CASSVALGVHDYGYTF
TRBJ2-3 | TRBD2 | TRBV12-5 | NA | TGTGCTAGTGGTTTGCCCAGCGGGGGGCCTCCAACAGATACGCAGTATTTT | CASGLPSGGPPTDTQYF
TRBJ1-3 | NA | TRBV19 | few | TGTGCCAGTAGATCTCGCTCTGGAAACACCATATATTTT | CASRSRSGNTIYF
TRBJ1-5 | NA | TRBV19 | NA | TGTGCCAGTAGTTCTCTCGGGACACCTCAGCCCCAGCATTTT | CASSSLGTPQPQHF
TRBJ2-5 | TRBD2 | TRBV29-1 | NA | TGCAGCGTTGAGGGGGGGGGATCCCAAGAAACCCAGTACTTC | CSVEGGGSQETQYF
TRBJ1-2 | NA | TRBV30 | NA | TGTGCCTGGAGGCTAATTGACACCTATGGCTACACCTTC | CAWRLIDTYGYTF
TRBJ2-2 | TRBD2 | TRBV7-8 | NA | TGTGCCAGCAGCTTAGCCTACAGGACTAGCGGGGGGCCTAGGAACACCGGGGAGCTGTTTTTT | CASSLAYRTSGGPRNTGELFF
TRBJ2-7 | NA | TRBV6-5 | NA | TGTGCCAGCAGTGCCGTGGGGCTCCTATTCTACGAGCAGTACTTC | CASSAVGLLFYEQYF
TRBJ1-2 | TRBD1 | TRBV5-1 | few | TGCGCCAGCCGAGAACAGGGGGCTAACTATGGCTACACCTTC | CASREQGANYGYTF
TRBJ2-6 | NA | TRBV7-2 | NA | TGTGCCAGCAGCTTAGATCGGTCCTCTGGGGCCAACGTCCTGACTTTC | CASSLDRSSGANVLTF
TRBJ1-1 | TRBD1 | TRBV7-9 | NA | TGTGCCAGCAGCCGCCGGGGACAGAGGGTTTGGGCTGAAGCTTTCTTT | CASSRRGQRVWAEAFF
TRBJ1-4 | TRBD1 | TRBV2 | NA | TGTGCCAGCACGGGACAGGGGAATGAAAAACTGTTTTTT | CASTGQGNEKLFF
TRBJ2-7 | TRBD1 | TRBV29-1 | few | TGCAGCGCGCTCCTGGACAGGGGCTACGAGCAGTACTTC | CSALLDRGYEQYF
TRBJ2-1 | TRBD1 | TRBV5-1 | NA | TGCGCCAGCAGCCCGGACAGGGGCATCCGGCGGGGCAATGAGCAGTTCTTC | CASSPDRGIRRGNEQFF
TRBJ2-7 | NA | TRBV6-1 | NA | TGTGCCAGCAGCACCCCGAGGGTCCCCTACGAGCAGTACTTC | CASSTPRVPYEQYF
TRBJ1-2 | NA | TRBV27 | NA | TGTGCCAGCAGCCTAGGCGGAGGGTCTAACTATGGCTACACCTTC | CASSLGGGSNYGYTF